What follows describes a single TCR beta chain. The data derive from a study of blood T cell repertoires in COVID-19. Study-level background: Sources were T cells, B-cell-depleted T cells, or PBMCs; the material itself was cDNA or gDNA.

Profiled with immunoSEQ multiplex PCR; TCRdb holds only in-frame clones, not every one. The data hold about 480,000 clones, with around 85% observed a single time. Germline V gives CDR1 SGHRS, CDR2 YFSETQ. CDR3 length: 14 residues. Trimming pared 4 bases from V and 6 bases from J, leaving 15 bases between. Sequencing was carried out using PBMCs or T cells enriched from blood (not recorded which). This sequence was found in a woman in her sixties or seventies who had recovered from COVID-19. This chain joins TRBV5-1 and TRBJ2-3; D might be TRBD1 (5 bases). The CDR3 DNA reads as TGCGCCAGCAGCCCTAACGGCCCAGGGGATACGCAGTATTTT. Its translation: CASSPNGPGDTQYF.